Listed below are T cell receptor beta chains from one sample, sequenced in a study of beta chain features in type 1 diabetes. This table comes from immunoSEQ multiplex PCR, and its TCRdb copy is limited to in-frame clones, with some not included. Of 140,000 to 150,000 clones in the sample, under 60% were seen once. Sequencing was carried out using Tregs from blood. These TCRs come from a man aged 18 to 30 in good health. The CDR3 runs from the conserved cysteine through the conserved F or W. The order of the fields is J gene, V gene, D gene, clone size, CDR3 protein, CDR3 DNA. A D gene is named only where the DNA matches it firmly. Where a row states a size, it is once, few, many or the class of an expanded clone; other rows omit it.

J gene: TRBJ1-2
V gene: TRBV4-1
D gene: .
clone size: .
CDR3 protein: CASSQVNRAGNGYTF
CDR3 DNA: TGCGCCAGCAGCCAAGTCAACCGGGCCGGGAATGGCTACACCTTC

J gene: TRBJ1-2
V gene: TRBV5-1
D gene: TRBD1
clone size: .
CDR3 protein: CASSLRRGGAGYGYTF
CDR3 DNA: TGCGCCAGCAGCTTGAGAAGAGGGGGCGCAGGCTATGGCTACACCTTC

J gene: TRBJ1-5
V gene: TRBV4-1
D gene: .
clone size: .
CDR3 protein: CASSPSDGPNQPQHF
CDR3 DNA: TGCGCCAGCAGCCCAAGCGACGGTCCCAATCAGCCCCAGCATTTT

J gene: TRBJ2-5
V gene: TRBV30
D gene: TRBD1
clone size: .
CDR3 protein: CAWKSQGAGGKTQYF
CDR3 DNA: TGTGCCTGGAAATCGCAGGGGGCGGGTGGGAAGACCCAGTACTTC

J gene: TRBJ2-7
V gene: TRBV5-1
D gene: TRBD1
clone size: .
CDR3 protein: CASSQAGTGVHEQYF
CDR3 DNA: TGCGCCAGCAGCCAGGCCGGGACAGGGGTCCACGAGCAGTACTTC

J gene: TRBJ2-1
V gene: TRBV14
D gene: .
clone size: .
CDR3 protein: CASSQAPSSYNEQFF
CDR3 DNA: TGTGCCAGCAGCCAAGCTCCGAGCTCCTACAATGAGCAGTTCTTC

J gene: TRBJ2-7
V gene: TRBV29-1
D gene: .
clone size: .
CDR3 protein: CSVAVRGRSYEQYF
CDR3 DNA: TGCAGCGTTGCGGTCAGGGGAAGATCCTACGAGCAGTACTTC

J gene: TRBJ2-7
V gene: TRBV29-1
D gene: TRBD2
clone size: .
CDR3 protein: CSVTGTSGRFLYEQYF
CDR3 DNA: TGCAGCGTTACCGGGACTAGCGGGAGATTTCTGTACGAGCAGTACTTC

J gene: TRBJ2-7
V gene: TRBV7-9
D gene: TRBD2
clone size: few
CDR3 protein: CASSNLNGGAYEQYF
CDR3 DNA: TGTGCCAGCAGCAACCTTAACGGGGGGGCCTACGAGCAGTACTTC

J gene: TRBJ2-7
V gene: TRBV18
D gene: TRBD1
clone size: .
CDR3 protein: CASSLNPTGGAEQYF
CDR3 DNA: TGTGCCAGCTCACTAAACCCTACAGGGGGCGCCGAGCAGTACTTC

J gene: TRBJ2-5
V gene: TRBV9
D gene: .
clone size: .
CDR3 protein: CASSPTFGIWEQYF
CDR3 DNA: TGTGCCAGCAGCCCCACTTTCGGTATTTGGGAGCAGTACTTC

J gene: TRBJ2-5
V gene: TRBV28
D gene: TRBD1
clone size: few
CDR3 protein: CASSSPGQPSQETQYF
CDR3 DNA: TGTGCCAGCAGTTCGCCGGGACAGCCATCCCAAGAGACCCAGTACTTC

J gene: TRBJ2-6
V gene: TRBV28
D gene: TRBD1
clone size: .
CDR3 protein: CASSEGGQAVSGANVLTF
CDR3 DNA: TGTGCCAGCAGTGAGGGGGGACAGGCTGTCTCTGGGGCCAACGTCCTGACTTTC

J gene: TRBJ1-3
V gene: TRBV7-2
D gene: .
clone size: .
CDR3 protein: CASSQSPGGQAGNTIYF
CDR3 DNA: TGTGCCAGCAGTCAAAGCCCGGGGGGGCAGGCTGGAAACACCATATATTTT

J gene: TRBJ1-2
V gene: TRBV7-2
D gene: .
clone size: .
CDR3 protein: CASSLGGAGLYGYTF
CDR3 DNA: TGTGCCAGCAGCTTAGGGGGTGCGGGCCTATATGGCTACACCTTC

J gene: TRBJ2-7
V gene: TRBV9
D gene: TRBD1
clone size: .
CDR3 protein: CASSPRQGARNEQYF
CDR3 DNA: TGTGCCAGCAGCCCGAGACAGGGGGCGCGGAACGAGCAGTACTTC

J gene: TRBJ2-7
V gene: TRBV7-2
D gene: .
clone size: .
CDR3 protein: CASSLVSGAGEQYF
CDR3 DNA: TGTGCCAGCAGCTTAGTTTCGGGAGCAGGGGAGCAGTACTTC

J gene: TRBJ2-7
V gene: TRBV7-2
D gene: .
clone size: .
CDR3 protein: CASSLIPALVYEQYF
CDR3 DNA: TGTGCCAGCAGCTTAATACCTGCCTTAGTCTACGAGCAGTACTTC

J gene: TRBJ1-1
V gene: TRBV19
D gene: .
clone size: .
CDR3 protein: CASRQPGRLGAPEAFF
CDR3 DNA: TGTGCCAGTCGCCAACCCGGCAGGTTAGGGGCCCCTGAAGCTTTCTTT

J gene: TRBJ2-1
V gene: TRBV7-2
D gene: TRBD2
clone size: few
CDR3 protein: CASSLAFGGGRYNEQFF
CDR3 DNA: TGTGCCAGCAGCTTAGCTTTTGGGGGAGGGAGATACAATGAGCAGTTCTTC

J gene: TRBJ1-1
V gene: TRBV30
D gene: .
clone size: .
CDR3 protein: CAWIGQPGTEAFF
CDR3 DNA: TGTGCCTGGATCGGGCAGCCGGGAACTGAAGCTTTCTTT

J gene: TRBJ2-7
V gene: TRBV11-1
D gene: .
clone size: few
CDR3 protein: CASSLVAPRDRARYF
CDR3 DNA: TGTGCCAGCAGCTTAGTGGCGCCGCGGGACCGTGCTCGGTACTTC

J gene: TRBJ2-2
V gene: TRBV5-4
D gene: .
clone size: .
CDR3 protein: CASSLDFGELFF
CDR3 DNA: TGTGCCAGCAGCTTGGACTTCGGGGAGCTGTTTTTT

J gene: TRBJ1-4
V gene: TRBV18
D gene: TRBD1
clone size: .
CDR3 protein: CASSPEAPGTGKEKLFF
CDR3 DNA: TGTGCCAGCTCACCCGAGGCCCCCGGGACAGGGAAGGAAAAACTGTTTTTT

J gene: TRBJ1-3
V gene: TRBV6-6
D gene: .
clone size: few
CDR3 protein: CASSLLPVSGNTIYF
CDR3 DNA: TGTGCCAGCAGTCTCCTACCTGTATCTGGAAACACCATATATTTT

J gene: TRBJ2-2
V gene: TRBV7-3
D gene: TRBD1
clone size: .
CDR3 protein: CASSDRGPGELFF
CDR3 DNA: TGTGCCAGCAGCGACAGGGGCCCCGGGGAGCTGTTTTTT

J gene: TRBJ2-7
V gene: TRBV2
D gene: TRBD2
clone size: .
CDR3 protein: CASSRLAGDYEQYF
CDR3 DNA: TGTGCCAGCAGCAGACTAGCGGGGGACTACGAGCAGTACTTC

J gene: TRBJ2-4
V gene: TRBV29-1
D gene: TRBD2
clone size: few
CDR3 protein: CSVKAGDMNIQYF
CDR3 DNA: TGCAGCGTTAAAGCGGGGGATATGAACATTCAGTACTTC

J gene: TRBJ2-7
V gene: TRBV2
D gene: .
clone size: few
CDR3 protein: CASTTGGGSYEQYF
CDR3 DNA: TGTGCCAGCACCACAGGAGGGGGCTCCTACGAGCAGTACTTC

J gene: TRBJ2-7
V gene: TRBV15
D gene: TRBD2
clone size: .
CDR3 protein: CATSGLAGAAYEQYF
CDR3 DNA: TGTGCCACCAGCGGGTTAGCGGGGGCCGCCTACGAGCAGTACTTC

J gene: TRBJ1-4
V gene: TRBV7-2
D gene: TRBD1
clone size: .
CDR3 protein: CASSFFPTGGLEKLFF
CDR3 DNA: TGTGCCAGCAGCTTTTTTCCGACAGGGGGCCTTGAAAAACTGTTTTTT

J gene: TRBJ2-7
V gene: TRBV19
D gene: TRBD2
clone size: .
CDR3 protein: CASRETSGRGNEQYF
CDR3 DNA: TGTGCCAGTAGGGAGACTAGCGGGAGGGGAAACGAGCAGTACTTC

J gene: TRBJ2-5
V gene: TRBV7-9
D gene: .
clone size: .
CDR3 protein: CASSRRLSTGEGETQYF
CDR3 DNA: TGTGCCAGCAGCCGAAGACTATCGACAGGGGAGGGAGAGACCCAGTACTTC

J gene: TRBJ2-2
V gene: TRBV14
D gene: .
clone size: .
CDR3 protein: CASSQAGSKVGELFF
CDR3 DNA: TGTGCCAGCAGCCAAGCGGGGTCTAAAGTCGGGGAGCTGTTTTTT

J gene: TRBJ2-7
V gene: TRBV4-2
D gene: TRBD2
clone size: .
CDR3 protein: CASSQFLAGGKGEQYF
CDR3 DNA: TGTGCCAGCAGCCAGTTTCTAGCGGGAGGGAAAGGCGAGCAGTACTTC

J gene: TRBJ2-3
V gene: TRBV5-1
D gene: TRBD2
clone size: .
CDR3 protein: CASSRAGGLADTQYF
CDR3 DNA: TGCGCCAGCAGCCGAGCGGGGGGGCTCGCAGATACGCAGTATTTT

J gene: TRBJ2-7
V gene: TRBV27
D gene: TRBD1
clone size: .
CDR3 protein: CASSFGQGYEQYF
CDR3 DNA: TGTGCCAGCAGCTTCGGACAGGGCTACGAGCAGTACTTC

J gene: TRBJ2-3
V gene: TRBV10-3
D gene: TRBD2
clone size: few
CDR3 protein: CAIRRTSGATDTQYF
CDR3 DNA: TGTGCCATCAGGAGGACTAGCGGGGCCACAGATACGCAGTATTTT

J gene: TRBJ2-7
V gene: TRBV11-2
D gene: .
clone size: .
CDR3 protein: CASSSMSGNSYEQYF
CDR3 DNA: TGTGCCAGCAGCTCGATGTCGGGAAACTCCTACGAGCAGTACTTC

J gene: TRBJ1-2
V gene: TRBV2
D gene: .
clone size: .
CDR3 protein: CASSSRVRYGYTF
CDR3 DNA: TGTGCCAGCTCCTCCCGGGTCCGCTATGGCTACACCTTC

J gene: TRBJ2-3
V gene: TRBV5-1
D gene: .
clone size: few
CDR3 protein: CASSPGGYQVTDTQYF
CDR3 DNA: TGCGCCAGCAGCCCTGGAGGTTACCAGGTCACAGATACGCAGTATTTT

J gene: TRBJ1-4
V gene: TRBV18
D gene: TRBD1
clone size: .
CDR3 protein: CASSRDRGRREKLFF
CDR3 DNA: TGTGCCAGCTCACGAGACAGGGGGCGGCGGGAAAAACTGTTTTTT

J gene: TRBJ2-5
V gene: TRBV29-1
D gene: TRBD2
clone size: few
CDR3 protein: CSATGGQETQYF
CDR3 DNA: TGCAGCGCTACGGGGGGTCAAGAGACCCAGTACTTC